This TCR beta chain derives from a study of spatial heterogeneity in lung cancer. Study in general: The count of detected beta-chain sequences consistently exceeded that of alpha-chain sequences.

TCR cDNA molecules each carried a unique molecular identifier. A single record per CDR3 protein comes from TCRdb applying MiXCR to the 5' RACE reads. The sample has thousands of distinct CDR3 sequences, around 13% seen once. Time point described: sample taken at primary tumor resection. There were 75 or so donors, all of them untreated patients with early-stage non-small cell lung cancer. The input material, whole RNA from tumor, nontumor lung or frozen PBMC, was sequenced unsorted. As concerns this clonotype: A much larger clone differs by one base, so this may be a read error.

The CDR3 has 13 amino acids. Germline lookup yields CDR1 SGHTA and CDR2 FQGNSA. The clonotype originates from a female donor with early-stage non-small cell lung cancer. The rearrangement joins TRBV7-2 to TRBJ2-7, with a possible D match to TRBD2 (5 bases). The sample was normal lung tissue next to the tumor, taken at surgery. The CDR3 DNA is TGTGCCAGCAGCTCTACCCGGGCGGAGGAGCTGTACGTC. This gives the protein CASSSTRAEELYV.